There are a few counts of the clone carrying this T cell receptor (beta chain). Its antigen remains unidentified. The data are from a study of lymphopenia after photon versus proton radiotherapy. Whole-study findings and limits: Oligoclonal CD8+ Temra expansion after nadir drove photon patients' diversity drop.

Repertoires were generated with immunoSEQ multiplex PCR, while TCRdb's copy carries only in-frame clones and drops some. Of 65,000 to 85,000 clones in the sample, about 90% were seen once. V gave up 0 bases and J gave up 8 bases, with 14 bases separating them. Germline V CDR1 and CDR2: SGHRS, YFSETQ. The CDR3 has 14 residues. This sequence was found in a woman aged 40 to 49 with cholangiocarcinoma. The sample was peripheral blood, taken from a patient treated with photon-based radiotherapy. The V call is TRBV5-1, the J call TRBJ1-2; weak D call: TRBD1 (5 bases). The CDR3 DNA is TGCGCCAGCAGCTTGGAGACAGCGGGTGGAGGCTACACCTTC. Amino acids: CASSLETAGGGYTF. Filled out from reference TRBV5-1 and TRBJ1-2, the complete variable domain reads KAGVTQTPRYLIKTRGQQVTLSCSPISGHRSVSWYQQTPGQGLQFLFEYFSETQRNKGNFPGRFSGRQFSNSRSEMNVSTLELGDSALYLCASSLETAGGGYTFGSGTRLTVV.